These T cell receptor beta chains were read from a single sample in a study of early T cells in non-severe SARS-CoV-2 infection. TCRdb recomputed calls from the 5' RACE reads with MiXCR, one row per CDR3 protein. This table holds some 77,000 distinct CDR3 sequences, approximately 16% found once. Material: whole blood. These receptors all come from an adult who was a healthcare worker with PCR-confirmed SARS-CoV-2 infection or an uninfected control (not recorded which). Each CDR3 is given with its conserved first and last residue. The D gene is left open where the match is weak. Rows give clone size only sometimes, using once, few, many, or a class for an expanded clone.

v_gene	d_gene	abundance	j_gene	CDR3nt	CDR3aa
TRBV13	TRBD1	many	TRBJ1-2	TGTGCCAGCAGCCTAAGGACAGGGAGCTATGGCTACACCTTC	CASSLRTGSYGYTF
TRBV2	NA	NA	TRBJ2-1	TGTGCCAGCATGCGAGGGCCCAATGAGCAGTTCTTC	CASMRGPNEQFF
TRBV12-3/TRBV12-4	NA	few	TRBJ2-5	TGTGCCAGCAGTTTACGCGGGACCGGGGCCCAGTACTTC	CASSLRGTGAQYF
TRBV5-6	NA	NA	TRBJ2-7	TGTGCCAGCAGCTTACCGGGACAATCATCCTACGAGCAGTACTTC	CASSLPGQSSYEQYF
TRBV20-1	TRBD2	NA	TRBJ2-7	TGCAGTGCGCCAAGCGGCGGGAGAAGCTACGAGCAGTACTTC	CSAPSGGRSYEQYF
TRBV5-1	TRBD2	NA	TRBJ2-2	TGCGCCAGCAGCTGGGGACTACCCGCGGGGTACACCGGGGAGCTGTTTTTT	CASSWGLPAGYTGELFF
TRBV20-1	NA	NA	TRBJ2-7	TGCAGTGCTAGAGATCCGGTAGGCAGGGCCTACGAGCAGTACTTC	CSARDPVGRAYEQYF
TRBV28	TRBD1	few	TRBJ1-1	TGTGCCGGATCCGGGACAGGGGACTTCGGGTCTGAAGCTTTCTTT	CAGSGTGDFGSEAFF
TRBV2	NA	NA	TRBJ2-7	TGTGCCAGCTCCGAGACCGGGATTGGAGACGAGCAGTACTTC	CASSETGIGDEQYF
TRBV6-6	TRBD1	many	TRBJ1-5	TGTGCCAGCAGTTACTACAGGGGGAATCAGCCCCAGCATTTT	CASSYYRGNQPQHF
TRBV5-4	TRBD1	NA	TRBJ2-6	TGTGCCAGCAGCTTGATCGGGACAGCTGGGGCCAACGTCCTGACTTTC	CASSLIGTAGANVLTF
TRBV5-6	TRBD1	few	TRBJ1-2	TGTGCCAGCAGCGTAGCCTGGACAGGGAACTATGGCTACACCTTC	CASSVAWTGNYGYTF
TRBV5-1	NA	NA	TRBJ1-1	TGCGCCAGCAGACCACATAGGGACACTGAAGCTTTCTTT	CASRPHRDTEAFF
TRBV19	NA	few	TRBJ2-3	TGTGCCAGTAGTATGGACTCTAGCACAGATACGCAGTATTTT	CASSMDSSTDTQYF
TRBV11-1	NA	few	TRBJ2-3	TGTGCCAGCAGCTTGGACCACACAGATACGCAGTATTTT	CASSLDHTDTQYF
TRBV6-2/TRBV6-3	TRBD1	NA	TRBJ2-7	TGTGCCAGCAGCCCCCTTCCCGGGACAGGGTCCGAGCAGTACTTC	CASSPLPGTGSEQYF
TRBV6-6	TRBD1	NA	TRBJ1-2	TGTGCCAGCAGTTATGGAGCAGGGGGCGTTGGCTACACCTTC	CASSYGAGGVGYTF
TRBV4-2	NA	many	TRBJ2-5	TGTGCCAGCAGCCTGGACGGGGGGCCTCAAGAGACCCAGTACTTC	CASSLDGGPQETQYF
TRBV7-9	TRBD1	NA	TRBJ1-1	TGTGCCAGCAGCCGACAGGGGGCCCACACTGAAGCTTTCTTT	CASSRQGAHTEAFF
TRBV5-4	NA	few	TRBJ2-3	TGTGCCAGCAGCTTGATGGGCGGAGATACGCAGTATTTT	CASSLMGGDTQYF
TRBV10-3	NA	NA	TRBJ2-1	TGTGCCAGCCGAACTAGGGTAGCTGTCAACAATGAGCAGTTCTTC	CASRTRVAVNNEQFF
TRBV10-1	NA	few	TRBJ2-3	TGCGCCAGCAGTGAGTCAGGGGCACACACAGATACGCAGTATTTT	CASSESGAHTDTQYF
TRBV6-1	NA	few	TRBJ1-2	TGTGCCAGCAGTGGCAACAGAGCTAACTATGGCTACACCTTC	CASSGNRANYGYTF
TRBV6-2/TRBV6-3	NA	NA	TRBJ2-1	TGTGCCAGCAGTTACATCCCTAGCCCCGGGGGACTGTTCTTC	CASSYIPSPGGLFF
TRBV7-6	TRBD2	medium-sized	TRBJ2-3	TGTGCCAGCAGCTTAGTACCTAGCGGAGGTAGCACAGATACGCAGTATTTT	CASSLVPSGGSTDTQYF
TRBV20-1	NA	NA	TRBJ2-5	TGCAGTGCTAGACTTACAGCCACGGAGACCCAGTACTTC	CSARLTATETQYF
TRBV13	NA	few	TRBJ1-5	TGTGCCAGCAGCTCCAGGTGGTCCAATCAGCCCCAGCATTTT	CASSSRWSNQPQHF
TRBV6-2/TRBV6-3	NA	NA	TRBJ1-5	TGTGCCAGTAGGGTTTTGGGTCAGCCCCAGCATTTT	CASRVLGQPQHF
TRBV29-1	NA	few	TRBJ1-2	TGCAGCGTTGAAGGACAGAAGAATCTTAACTATGGCTACACCTTC	CSVEGQKNLNYGYTF
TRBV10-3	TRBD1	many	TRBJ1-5	TGTGCCATCAGTGATTCCGACAGGGGATGGCAGCCCCAGCATTTT	CAISDSDRGWQPQHF
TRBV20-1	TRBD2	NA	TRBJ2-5	TGCAGTGCTAGGCTAGCGGGGGACTGGGAGACCCAGTACTTC	CSARLAGDWETQYF
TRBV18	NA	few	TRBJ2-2	TGTGCCAGCTCACCTTCGAACACCGGGGAGCTGTTTTTT	CASSPSNTGELFF
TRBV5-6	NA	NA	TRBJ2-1	TGTGCCAGCACCGCCGACAAACCAAATGAGCAGTTCTTC	CASTADKPNEQFF
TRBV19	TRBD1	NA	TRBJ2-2	TGTGCCAGCCTAGACAGGGTCGCCGGGGAGCTGTTTTTT	CASLDRVAGELFF
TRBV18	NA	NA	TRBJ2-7	TGTGCCAGCTCACCACCGGGGGGCTATCCATCCTACGAGCAGTACTTC	CASSPPGGYPSYEQYF
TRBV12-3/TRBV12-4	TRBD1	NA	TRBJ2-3	TGTGCCAGCAGACCGGGACAGAGCACAGATACGCAGTATTTT	CASRPGQSTDTQYF
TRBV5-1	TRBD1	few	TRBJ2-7	TGCGCCAGCAGCTCCTCTCCTCTCGGCTCTCTCGACAGGGGCCACGAGCAGTACTTC	CASSSSPLGSLDRGHEQYF
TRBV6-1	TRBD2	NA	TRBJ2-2	TGTGCCAGCAACATAGCGGGGGACACCGGGGAGCTGTTTTTT	CASNIAGDTGELFF
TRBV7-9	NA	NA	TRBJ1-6	TGTGCCAACAGCTTCTCGGGGGATAATTCACCCCTCCACTTT	CANSFSGDNSPLHF
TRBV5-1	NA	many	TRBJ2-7	TGCGCCAGCAGCTTGGCCCCGACGGTTACCTACGAGCAGTACTTC	CASSLAPTVTYEQYF
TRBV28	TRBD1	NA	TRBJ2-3	TGTGCCAGCAGTTGGGACAGTAGCACAGATACGCAGTATTTT	CASSWDSSTDTQYF
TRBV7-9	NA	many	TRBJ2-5	TGTGCCAGCAGCTTAGCAGAGACCCAGTACTTC	CASSLAETQYF
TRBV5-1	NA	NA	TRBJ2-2	TGCGCCACCCATCAGGGGCCCAACACCGGGGAGCTGTTTTTT	CATHQGPNTGELFF
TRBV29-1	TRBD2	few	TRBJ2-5	TGCAGCGTTAGCGGGAGTCATCGAGAGACCCAGTACTTC	CSVSGSHRETQYF
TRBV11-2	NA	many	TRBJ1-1	TGTGCCAGCAGCTTACGAAAATTCCTAAACACTGAAGCTTTCTTT	CASSLRKFLNTEAFF
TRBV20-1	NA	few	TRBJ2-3	TGCAGTGCTAGAGTACTACAGACAGATACGCAGTATTTT	CSARVLQTDTQYF
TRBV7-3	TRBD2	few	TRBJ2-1	TGTGCCAGCAGCCAGCCGGGACTAGCGTACAATGAGCAGTTCTTC	CASSQPGLAYNEQFF
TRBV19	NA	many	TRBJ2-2	TGTGCCAGTAGTATAGTTAAGCCCACCTCTGTTTGGGGGACGAACACCGGGGAGCTGTTTTTT	CASSIVKPTSVWGTNTGELFF
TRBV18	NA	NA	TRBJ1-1	TGTGCCAGCTCACCCGACAGGTCCTTTCCAGCTTTCTTT	CASSPDRSFPAFF
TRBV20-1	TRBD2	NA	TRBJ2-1	TGCAGTGCTGAAAGGACTAGCGGGAAGAGCGGTGAGCAGTTCTTC	CSAERTSGKSGEQFF
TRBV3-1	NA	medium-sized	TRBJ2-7	TGTGCCAGCAGCCTCTTGGGGGTGACCTACGAGCAGTACTTC	CASSLLGVTYEQYF
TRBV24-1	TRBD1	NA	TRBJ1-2	TGTGCCATCCAACCGGGACAGGGAAACTATGGCTACACCTTC	CAIQPGQGNYGYTF
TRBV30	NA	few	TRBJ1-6	TGTGCCTGGAGTAAGTCCAGTAATTCACCCCTCCACTTT	CAWSKSSNSPLHF